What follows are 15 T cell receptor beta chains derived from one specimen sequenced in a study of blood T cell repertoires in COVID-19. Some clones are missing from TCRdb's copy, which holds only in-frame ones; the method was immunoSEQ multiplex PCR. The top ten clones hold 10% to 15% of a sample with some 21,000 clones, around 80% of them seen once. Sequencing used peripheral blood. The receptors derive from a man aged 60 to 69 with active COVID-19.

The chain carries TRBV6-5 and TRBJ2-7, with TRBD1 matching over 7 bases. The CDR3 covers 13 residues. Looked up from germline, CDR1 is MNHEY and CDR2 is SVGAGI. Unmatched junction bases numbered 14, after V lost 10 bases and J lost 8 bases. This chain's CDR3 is CATQRGLTDKQYF. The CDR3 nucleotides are TGTGCCACCCAGAGGGGGCTAACGGATAAGCAGTACTTC.

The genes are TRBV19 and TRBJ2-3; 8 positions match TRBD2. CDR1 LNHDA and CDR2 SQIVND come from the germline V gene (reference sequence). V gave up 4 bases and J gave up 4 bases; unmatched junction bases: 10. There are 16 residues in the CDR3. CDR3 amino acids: CASSTPAGAAADTQYF. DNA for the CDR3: TGTGCCAGTAGTACGCCAGCGGGGGCGGCCGCAGATACGCAGTATTTT.

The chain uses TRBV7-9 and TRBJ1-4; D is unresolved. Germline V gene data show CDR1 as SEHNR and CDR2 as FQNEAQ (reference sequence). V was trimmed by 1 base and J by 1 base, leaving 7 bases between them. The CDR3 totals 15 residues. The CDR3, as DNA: TGTGCCAGCAGCTTAGTCACGGGAACTAATGAAAAACTGTTTTTT. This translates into CASSLVTGTNEKLFF. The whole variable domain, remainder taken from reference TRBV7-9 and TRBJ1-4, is DTGVSQNPRHKITKRGQNVTFRCDPISEHNRLYWYRQTLGQGPEFLTYFQNEAQLEKSRLLSDRFSAERPKGSFSTLEIQRTEQGDSAMYLCASSLVTGTNEKLFFGSGTQLSVL.

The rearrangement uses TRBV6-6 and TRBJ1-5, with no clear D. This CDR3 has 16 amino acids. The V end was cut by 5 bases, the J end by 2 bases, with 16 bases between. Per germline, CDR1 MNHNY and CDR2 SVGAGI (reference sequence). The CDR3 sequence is CASSPSTSQGNQPQHF. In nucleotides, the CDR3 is TGTGCCAGCAGTCCTTCGACAAGTCAGGGCAATCAGCCCCAGCATTTT.

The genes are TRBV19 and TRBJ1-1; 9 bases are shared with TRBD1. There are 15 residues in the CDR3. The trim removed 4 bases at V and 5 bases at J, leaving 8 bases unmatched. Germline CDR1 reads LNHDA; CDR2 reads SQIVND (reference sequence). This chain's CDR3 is CASSTTGGAGTEAFF. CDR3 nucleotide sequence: TGTGCCAGTAGTACAACAGGGGGCGCGGGGACTGAAGCTTTCTTT.

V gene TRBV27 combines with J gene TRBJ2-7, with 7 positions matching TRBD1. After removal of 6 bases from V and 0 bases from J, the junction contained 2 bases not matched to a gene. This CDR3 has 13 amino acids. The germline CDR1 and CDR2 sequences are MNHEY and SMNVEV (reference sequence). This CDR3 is CASSYRGSYEQYF. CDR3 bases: TGTGCCAGCAGCTACAGGGGCTCCTACGAGCAGTACTTC.

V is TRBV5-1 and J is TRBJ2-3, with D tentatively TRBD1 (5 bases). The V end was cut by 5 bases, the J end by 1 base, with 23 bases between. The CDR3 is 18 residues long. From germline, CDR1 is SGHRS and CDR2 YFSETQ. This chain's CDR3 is CASSMQSTVGAGTDTQYF. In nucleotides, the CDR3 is TGCGCCAGCAGTATGCAGTCTACTGTTGGGGCGGGCACAGATACGCAGTATTTT.

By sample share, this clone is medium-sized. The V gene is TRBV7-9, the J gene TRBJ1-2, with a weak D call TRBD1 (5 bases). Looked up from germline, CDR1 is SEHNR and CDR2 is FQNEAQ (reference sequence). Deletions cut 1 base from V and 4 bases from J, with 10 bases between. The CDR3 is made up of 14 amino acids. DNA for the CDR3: TGTGCCAGCAGCTTAGTAACAGGCCTCTATGGCTACACCTTC. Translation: CASSLVTGLYGYTF. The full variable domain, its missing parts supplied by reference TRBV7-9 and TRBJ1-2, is DTGVSQNPRHKITKRGQNVTFRCDPISEHNRLYWYRQTLGQGPEFLTYFQNEAQLEKSRLLSDRFSAERPKGSFSTLEIQRTEQGDSAMYLCASSLVTGLYGYTFGSGTRLTVV.

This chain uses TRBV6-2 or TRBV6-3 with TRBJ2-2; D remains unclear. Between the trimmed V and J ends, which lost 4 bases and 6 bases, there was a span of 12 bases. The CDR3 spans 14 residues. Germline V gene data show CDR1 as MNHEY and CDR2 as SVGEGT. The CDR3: CASSFSDGSGELFF. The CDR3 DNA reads TGTGCCAGCAGTTTTTCCGACGGGTCCGGGGAGCTGTTTTTT.

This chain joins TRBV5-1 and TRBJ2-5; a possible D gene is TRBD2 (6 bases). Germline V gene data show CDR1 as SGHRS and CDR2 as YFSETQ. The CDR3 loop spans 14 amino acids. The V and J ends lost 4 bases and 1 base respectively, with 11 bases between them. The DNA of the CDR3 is TGCGCCAGCAGCCCCTTGGGGGGCCAAGAGACCCAGTACTTC. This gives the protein CASSPLGGQETQYF.

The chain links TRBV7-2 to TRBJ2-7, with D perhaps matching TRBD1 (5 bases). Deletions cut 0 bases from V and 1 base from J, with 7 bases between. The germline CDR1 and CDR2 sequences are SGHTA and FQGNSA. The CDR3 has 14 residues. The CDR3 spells CASSLAPGSYEQYF. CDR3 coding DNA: TGTGCCAGCAGCTTAGCTCCAGGGTCCTACGAGCAGTACTTC.

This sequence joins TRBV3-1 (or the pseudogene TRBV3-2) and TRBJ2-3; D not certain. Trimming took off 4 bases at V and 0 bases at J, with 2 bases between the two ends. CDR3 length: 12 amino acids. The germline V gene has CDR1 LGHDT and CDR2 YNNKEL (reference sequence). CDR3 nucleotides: TGTGCCAGCAGCCCAAGCACAGATACGCAGTATTTT. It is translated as CASSPSTDTQYF.

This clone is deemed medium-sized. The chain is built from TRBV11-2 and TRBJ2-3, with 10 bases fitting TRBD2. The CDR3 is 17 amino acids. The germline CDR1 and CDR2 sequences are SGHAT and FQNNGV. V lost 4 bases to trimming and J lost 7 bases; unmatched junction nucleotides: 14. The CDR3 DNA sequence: TGTGCCAGCAGCTCGGGGAGGACTAGCGGATACCAAAATACGCAGTATTTT. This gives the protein CASSSGRTSGYQNTQYF.

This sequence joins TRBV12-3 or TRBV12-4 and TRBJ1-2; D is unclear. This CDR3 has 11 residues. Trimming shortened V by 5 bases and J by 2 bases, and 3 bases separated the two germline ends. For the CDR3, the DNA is TGTGCCAGCAGTCTAAACTATGGCTACACCTTC. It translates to CASSLNYGYTF.

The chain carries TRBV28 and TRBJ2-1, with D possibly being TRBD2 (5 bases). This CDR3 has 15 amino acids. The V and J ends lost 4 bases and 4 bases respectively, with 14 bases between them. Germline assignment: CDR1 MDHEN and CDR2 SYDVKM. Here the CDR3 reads CASSSRLPGYNEQFF. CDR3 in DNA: TGTGCCAGCAGTTCCCGACTCCCGGGATACAATGAGCAGTTCTTC.